The rows below give T cell receptor beta chains drawn from one sample of a study of shared clonotypes between healthy human individuals. Clones were read by immunoSEQ multiplex PCR, and TCRdb kept only the in-frame ones, dropping some. Of fewer than 2.5 million clones in the sample, over 85% are singletons; the top ten hold approximately 0.35%. Sequenced material: naive CD4+ T cells from PBMCs. Every receptor here comes from a man younger than 35 in good health. Some clones in this sample may be carry-over from other donors' samples. CDR3s leave out the opening cysteine and the closing phenylalanine or tryptophan. Fields, in order: V gene, J gene, CDR3 length, CDR3 protein.

TRBV7-9	TRBJ2-7	14	ASSLRATTSKYEQY
TRBV28	TRBJ2-1	18	ASRTLVGGGLAGPYNEQF
TRBV5-1	TRBJ1-5	13	ASSPRGEIHQPQH
TRBV4-1	TRBJ2-3	10	ASSVTQDTQY
TRBV7-9	TRBJ2-5	13	ASSLVAAGQETQY
TRBV5-1	TRBJ1-2	13	ASSLGAAGPYGYT
TRBV5-1	TRBJ2-1	11	ASSPTSGREQF
TRBV29-1	TRBJ2-5	12	SVPLAGGRETQY
TRBV7-9	TRBJ2-5	12	ASSLVSGGETQY
TRBV11-2	TRBJ1-1	13	ASSPWDRENTEAF
TRBV6-1	TRBJ1-2	11	ASSEKGNYGYT
TRBV28	TRBJ2-5	14	ASSLGLGQGEETQY
TRBV19	TRBJ1-1	12	ASSIPDIYTEAF
TRBV28	TRBJ1-1	12	ASSLPGGGSKAF
TRBV5-1	TRBJ1-1	11	ASSSLGINEAF
TRBV15	TRBJ2-7	16	ATSRELNGAGILYEQY
TRBV7-3	TRBJ2-7	13	ASSLTASGVQVQY
TRBV19	TRBJ1-4	9	ASQRGEKLF
TRBV5-1	TRBJ2-5	13	ASRLGSPGGETQY
TRBV11-2	TRBJ2-3	14	ASSLWRGGSTDTQY
TRBV28	TRBJ1-2	13	ASSLRPNGGHGYT
TRBV7-9	TRBJ2-1	12	ASSLAGSYNEQF
TRBV28	TRBJ1-5	14	ASSRPGYGGNQPQH
TRBV6-5	TRBJ2-3	12	ASSYSRETDTQY
TRBV25-1	TRBJ1-2	12	ASSEFSGHYGYT
TRBV7-9	TRBJ1-3	15	ASSLRDRVFSGNTIY
TRBV7-3	TRBJ2-1	13	ASSTASGTYNEQF
TRBV6-6	TRBJ2-1	14	ASSGRVTSGTDEQF
TRBV5-4	TRBJ2-6	16	ASSPPQRGGDGANVLT
TRBV18	TRBJ1-5	12	ASSLRQGDQPQH
TRBV6-1	TRBJ1-1	11	ASSRDRGTEAF
TRBV6-6	TRBJ2-7	13	ASTDPQAGSYEQY
TRBV15	TRBJ2-7	12	ATSGGTGRYEQY
TRBV11-1	TRBJ1-3	13	ASSSSTGSGNTIY
TRBV9	TRBJ2-3	13	ASSVWDGSTDTQY
TRBV9	TRBJ1-2	12	ASSVGYIGSGYT
TRBV5-1	TRBJ2-6	13	ASSAGSSGANVLT
TRBV7-8	TRBJ1-2	13	ASSAIVDPGSGYT
TRBV5-1	TRBJ2-1	11	ASSLASGNEQF
TRBV7-2	TRBJ2-2	15	ASSQGTSGSVTGELF
TRBV5-1	TRBJ2-7	13	ASSLAASGYYEQY
TRBV11-2	TRBJ2-1	14	ASSTSGLSSYNEQF
TRBV9	TRBJ1-4	12	ASSLEGSREKLF
TRBV5-1	TRBJ2-1	12	ASSLKNGYDEQF
TRBV15	TRBJ2-3	15	ATSREPSGRAGDTQY
TRBV10-1	TRBJ2-3	14	ASSESFGVATDTQY
TRBV4-3	TRBJ1-4	13	ASSQDRATNEKLF
TRBV5-7	TRBJ1-5	14	ASSSPGRNSNQPQH
TRBV9	TRBJ2-1	13	ASSVGPGGWDEQF